The present TCR beta chain was sequenced within a study of response to subunit inactivated influenza vaccine. TCRdb redid the calling of the RT-PCR reads with MiXCR, one entry per CDR3 protein. The repertoire has about 540,000 distinct CDR3 sequences, under 25% of them found once; the top ten carry around 2.8%. The CDR3 loop spans 13 amino acids. Germline V CDR1 and CDR2: SGHTA, FQGNSA. V was shortened by 7 bases and J by 0 bases, with 10 bases between the two germline ends. These data were also reused for a study on T cells expressing NK-cell markers. In that study: The cDNA for TCR beta came from 5'RACE template switching with UMIs.

The receptor's source is a man aged 50 to 59 who received an inactivated influenza vaccine. The chain joins TRBV7-2 to TRBJ2-7; D unresolved. This specimen consisted of CD4+ T cells sorted from PBMCs, obtained 11 to 12 days after vaccination. CDR3 DNA sequence: TGTGCCAGCATTCCGCCAAGCTCCTACGAGCAGTACTTC. Amino acid sequence: CASIPPSSYEQYF.